Described below is a single T cell receptor (beta chain) sequence and its context. Its antigen is still unknown. The data stem from a study of OX40 agonist ivuxolimab in advanced cancers. Study-wide results and caveats: Some of the nonresponding patients also showed low levels of normalized T-cell clonal expansion.

TCRdb's table, derived via immunoSEQ multiplex PCR, lists solely in-frame clones and lacks some. The repertoire holds 90,000 to 100,000 clones, about 96% seen once, with 2% to 2.5% in the top ten. The material sequenced was CD4+ or CD8+ T cells sorted from blood, taken in a trial of the OX40 agonist ivuxolimab. This receptor was taken from an adult with an advanced solid tumor such as melanoma, head and neck, liver or kidney cancer.

Here the CDR3 reads CASTDLGGSYNEQFF. The DNA for the CDR3 is TGTGCCAGCACCGACCTGGGGGGCTCCTACAATGAGCAGTTCTTC. V is TRBV27 and J is TRBJ2-1; D perhaps matches TRBD2 (6 bases). The CDR3 has 15 residues. Looked up from germline, CDR1 is MNHEY and CDR2 is SMNVEV (reference sequence). Trimming left V 7 bases short and J 0 bases short, with 13 bases between.